These 11 T cell receptor beta chains share one sample of origin, sequenced in a study of T cell changes during pregnancy in multiple sclerosis. The method was immunoSEQ multiplex PCR; TCRdb's version includes in-frame clones alone and lacks a portion of them. In the table there are about 40,000 clones, approximately 90% of which are singletons. Material: peripheral blood, obtained before pregnancy. Source of these receptors: a female donor with multiple sclerosis, enrolled in a pregnancy study.

The V call is TRBV18, the J call TRBJ1-1; D gene unclear. Trimming took off 3 bases at V and 4 bases at J, with 12 bases between the two ends. Germline-derived CDR1 and CDR2 are KGHSH and LQKENI. CDR3 size: 14 residues. The CDR3 loop is CASSPKEVTTEAFF. The CDR3 DNA sequence: TGTGCCAGCTCACCTAAGGAGGTCACCACTGAAGCTTTCTTT.

The CDR3 sequence is CASSALRQGRFCEQYF. In nucleotides, the CDR3 is TGTGCCAGCAGTGCACTGCGACAGGGCCGATTTTGCGAGCAGTACTTC. This sequence joins TRBV2 and TRBJ2-7; 7 bases line up with TRBD1. The V segment lost 4 bases and the J segment 6 bases; nucleotides outside the gene matches: 15. In germline, CDR1 is SNHLY, CDR2 FYNNEI. This CDR3 region has 16 residues.

V is TRBV5-6 and J is TRBJ2-5, with a possible D match to TRBD1 (6 bases). The CDR3 runs 14 residues. Deletions cut 1 base from V and 6 bases from J, with 13 bases between. From germline, CDR1 is SGHDT and CDR2 YYEEEE. In nucleotides, the CDR3 is TGTGCCAGCAGCTTGTCCCAGGGGCTGAAGACCCAGTACTTC. It codes for CASSLSQGLKTQYF.

The chain uses TRBV4-1 and TRBJ2-7; TRBD1 is a possible D gene (5 bases). The CDR3 has 14 amino acids. V was shortened by 0 bases and J by 2 bases, with 8 bases between the two germline ends. The germline CDR1 and CDR2 sequences are MGHRA and YSYEKL. The CDR3 DNA sequence: TGCGCCAGCAGCCAAGATCCAGGGACCTACGAGCAGTACTTC. This codes for CASSQDPGTYEQYF.

CDR3 bases: TGTGCCAGCACCCCTCAAGACAACTCCTACGAGCAGTACTTC. Translating it yields CASTPQDNSYEQYF. The J gene is TRBJ2-7, the V gene TRBV5-6, with D hard to call. The V gene's germline CDR1 is SGHDT and CDR2 YYEEEE. Trimming removed 6 bases at V and 0 bases at J, with 13 bases between. This CDR3 has 14 residues.

The chain recombines TRBV5-4 with TRBJ2-2; TRBD2 aligns across 14 bases. CDR1 and CDR2 from the germline V gene are SGHNT and YYREEE (reference sequence). Losses at the gene ends were 4 bases for V and 1 base for J; bases not matched to a gene: 3. The CDR3 extends over 17 amino acids. The CDR3 DNA reads TGTGCCAGCAGCGTAGGACTAGCGGGAGGGAACACCGGGGAGCTGTTTTTT. As protein: CASSVGLAGGNTGELFF.

The rearrangement joins TRBV14 to TRBJ2-1; TRBD2 aligns across 8 bases. The trim removed 3 bases at V and 3 bases at J, leaving 10 bases unmatched. The length of the CDR3 is 17 residues. Germline loops: CDR1 SGHDN, CDR2 FVKESK. CDR3 amino acids: CASSHISGKGIYNEQFF. The DNA of the CDR3 is TGTGCCAGCAGCCATATTAGCGGGAAGGGTATCTACAATGAGCAGTTCTTC. The whole variable domain, filled in from reference TRBV14 and TRBJ2-1, reads EAGVTQFPSHSVIEKGQTVTLRCDPISGHDNLYWYRRVMGKEIKFLLHFVKESKQDESGMPNNRFLAERTGGTYSTLKVQPAELEDSGVYFCASSHISGKGIYNEQFFGPGTRLTVL.

The chain uses TRBV4-3 and TRBJ2-1, with D possibly matching TRBD2 (6 bases). The CDR3 runs 14 residues. Trimming cost V 0 bases and J 6 bases, with 9 bases left between them. Germline CDR1 is LGHNA and CDR2 is YSLEER. CDR3 sequence (DNA): TGCGCCAGCAGCCAAGATCTAGCGATCAATGAGCAGTTCTTC. Translating it yields CASSQDLAINEQFF.

This clone was found once. The chain has TRBV18 and TRBJ2-1; 10 bases align to TRBD2. Trimming took 1 base from V and 0 from J; bases not matched to a gene: 3. The CDR3 runs to 17 residues. The germline V gene encodes CDR1 KGHSH and CDR2 LQKENI. CDR3 amino acids: CASSPHASGSSYNEQFF. CDR3 DNA: TGTGCCAGCTCACCACACGCTAGCGGGAGCTCCTACAATGAGCAGTTCTTC.

CDR3 coding DNA: TGCGCCAGCAGCCAAGGTGGGGTAGTACAGGGTTGGGCTGAAGCTTTCTTT. Translating gives CASSQGGVVQGWAEAFF. The V and J genes are TRBV4-3 and TRBJ1-1; D might be TRBD1 (6 bases). The germline gives CDR1 LGHNA, CDR2 YSLEER. CDR3 length: 17 amino acids. The V end was cut by 1 base, the J end by 6 bases, with 21 bases between.

Worth noting for this clone: A junction boundary mismatches the germline segment, possibly from a read error. V and J are TRBV7-7 and TRBJ2-5; TRBD2 matches at 7 bases. Germline values: CDR1 SSHAT, CDR2 FNYEAQ (reference sequence). The CDR3 spans 13 residues. CDR3 amino acids: CASSLELAETQYF. CDR3 in DNA: TGTGCTAGCAGCTTAGAACTAGCGGAGACCCAGTACTTC.